This T cell receptor beta chain came from a study of T cell repertoires in cytomegalovirus infection. Study context: It was the public TCR beta signatures that indicated both CMV infection and matching HLA type.

Study conclusions and caveats: Summed frequency of public TCR beta families distinguished CMV carriers with the relevant HLA. There were HLA-C-restricted CMV-specific TCR beta clonotypes dominating the ex vivo response.

In TCRdb, the reads were re-called with MiXCR into one record per CDR3 protein. Found here are fewer than 550,000 distinct CDR3 sequences, roughly 29% of them singletons; the top ten hold around 13%. Concerning this clonotype itself: Its antigen is unknown.

The sequencing sample was made of PBMCs. The receptor's source is a human donor in good health (CMV status not recorded). Some clones in this sample may be carry-over from other donors' samples.

For the CDR3, the DNA is TGTGCCAGCAGTTTAAATAAGGACAGGGTGGGGAGGCAGCCCCAGCATTTT. Translating it yields CASSLNKDRVGRQPQHF. The chain uses TRBV12-3 or TRBV12-4 and TRBJ1-5, with 8 bases fitting TRBD1. V shed 2 bases and J 7 bases; nucleotides not matched to a gene: 13. The CDR3 runs to 17 residues.